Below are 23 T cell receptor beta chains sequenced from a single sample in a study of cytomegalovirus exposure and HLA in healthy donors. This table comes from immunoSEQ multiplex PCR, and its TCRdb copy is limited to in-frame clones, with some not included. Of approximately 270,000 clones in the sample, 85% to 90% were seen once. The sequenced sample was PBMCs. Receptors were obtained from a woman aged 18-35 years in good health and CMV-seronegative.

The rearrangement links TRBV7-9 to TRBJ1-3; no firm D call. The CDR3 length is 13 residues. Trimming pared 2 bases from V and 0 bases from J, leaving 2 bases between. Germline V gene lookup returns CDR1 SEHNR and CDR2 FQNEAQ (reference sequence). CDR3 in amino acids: CASSLLSGNTIYF. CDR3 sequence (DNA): TGTGCCAGCAGCTTACTCTCTGGAAACACCATATATTTT.

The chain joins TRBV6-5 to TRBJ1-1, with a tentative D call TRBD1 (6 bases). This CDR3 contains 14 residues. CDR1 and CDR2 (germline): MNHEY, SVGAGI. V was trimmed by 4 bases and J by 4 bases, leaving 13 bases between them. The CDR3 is CASSLGRGFTEAFF. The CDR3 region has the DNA TGTGCCAGCAGTTTGGGCAGGGGTTTCACTGAAGCTTTCTTT.

In DNA form, the CDR3 reads TGTGCCAGCAGTTTGACGCCAGGGGGTTACGAGCAGTACGTC. This translates into CASSLTPGGYEQYV. V is TRBV28 and J is TRBJ2-7; TRBD1 matches 7 bases. The length of the CDR3 is 14 residues. Germline assignment: CDR1 MDHEN and CDR2 SYDVKM. V lost 3 bases and J lost 4; bases outside the gene matches: 6.

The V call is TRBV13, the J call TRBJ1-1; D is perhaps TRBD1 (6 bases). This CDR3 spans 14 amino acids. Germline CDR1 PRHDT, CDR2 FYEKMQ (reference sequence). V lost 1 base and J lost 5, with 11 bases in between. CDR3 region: CASSLEGRGTEAFF. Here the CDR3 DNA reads TGTGCCAGCAGCTTAGAGGGGAGGGGGACTGAAGCTTTCTTT. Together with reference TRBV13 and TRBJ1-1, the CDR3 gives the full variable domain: AAGVIQSPRHLIKEKRETATLKCYPIPRHDTVYWYQQGPGQDPQFLISFYEKMQSDKGSIPDRFSAQQFSDYHSELNMSSLELGDSALYFCASSLEGRGTEAFFGQGTRLTVV.

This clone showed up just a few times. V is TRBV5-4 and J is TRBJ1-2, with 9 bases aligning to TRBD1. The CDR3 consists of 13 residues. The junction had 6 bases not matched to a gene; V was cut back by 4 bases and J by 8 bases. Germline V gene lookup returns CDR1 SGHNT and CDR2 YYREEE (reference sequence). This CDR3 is CASSPTGGEGYTF. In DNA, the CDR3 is TGTGCCAGCAGCCCGACAGGGGGAGAGGGCTACACCTTC.

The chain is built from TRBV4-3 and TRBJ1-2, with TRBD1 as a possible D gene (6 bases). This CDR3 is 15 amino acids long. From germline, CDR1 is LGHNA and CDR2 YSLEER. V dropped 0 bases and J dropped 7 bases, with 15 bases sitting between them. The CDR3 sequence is CASSQETGKAFGYTF. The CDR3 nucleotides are TGCGCCAGCAGCCAAGAAACAGGGAAGGCCTTTGGCTACACCTTC.

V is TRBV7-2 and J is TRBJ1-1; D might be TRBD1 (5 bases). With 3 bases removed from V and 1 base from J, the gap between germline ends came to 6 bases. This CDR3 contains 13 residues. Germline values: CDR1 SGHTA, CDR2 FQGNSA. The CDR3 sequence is CASSLTANTEAFF. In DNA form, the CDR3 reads TGTGCCAGCAGCTTGACAGCGAACACTGAAGCTTTCTTT.

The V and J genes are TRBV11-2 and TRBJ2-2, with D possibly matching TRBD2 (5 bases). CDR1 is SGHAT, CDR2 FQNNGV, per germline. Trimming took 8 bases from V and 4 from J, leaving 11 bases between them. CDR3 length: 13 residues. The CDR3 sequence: CASVNRGTGELFF. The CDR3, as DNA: TGTGCCAGCGTCAACCGGGGCACCGGGGAGCTGTTTTTT.

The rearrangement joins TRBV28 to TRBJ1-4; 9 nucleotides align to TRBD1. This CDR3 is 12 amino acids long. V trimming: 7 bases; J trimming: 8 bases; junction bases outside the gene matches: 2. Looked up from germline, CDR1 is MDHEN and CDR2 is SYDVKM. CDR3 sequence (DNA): TGTGCCAGCATCGGACAGGGGGAAAAACTGTTTTTT. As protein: CASIGQGEKLFF.

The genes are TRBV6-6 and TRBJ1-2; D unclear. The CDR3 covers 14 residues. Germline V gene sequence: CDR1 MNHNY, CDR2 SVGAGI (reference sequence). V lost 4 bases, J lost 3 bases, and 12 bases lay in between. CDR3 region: CASSSRTEYYGYTF. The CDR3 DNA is TGTGCCAGCAGTTCCCGGACTGAATACTATGGCTACACCTTC.

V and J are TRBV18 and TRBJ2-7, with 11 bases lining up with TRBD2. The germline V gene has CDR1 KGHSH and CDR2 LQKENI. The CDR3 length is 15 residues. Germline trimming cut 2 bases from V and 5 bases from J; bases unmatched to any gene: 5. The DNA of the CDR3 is TGTGCCAGCTCACCATCTCTAGCGGGGGGCAACGAGCAGTACTTC. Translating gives CASSPSLAGGNEQYF.

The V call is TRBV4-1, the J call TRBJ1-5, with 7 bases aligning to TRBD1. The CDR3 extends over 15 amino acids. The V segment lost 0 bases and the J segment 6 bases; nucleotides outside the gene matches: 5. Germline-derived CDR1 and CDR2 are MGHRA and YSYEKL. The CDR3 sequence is CASSQDRGFGQPQHF. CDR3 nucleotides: TGCGCCAGCAGCCAAGACAGGGGGTTCGGTCAGCCCCAGCATTTT.

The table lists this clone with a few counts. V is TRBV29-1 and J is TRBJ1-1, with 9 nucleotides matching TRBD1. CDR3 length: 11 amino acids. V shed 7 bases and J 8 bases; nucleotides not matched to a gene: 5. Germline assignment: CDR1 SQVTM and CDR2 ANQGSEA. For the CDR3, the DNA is TGCAGCGCTTCGGGACAGGGAGAAGCTTTCTTT. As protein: CSASGQGEAFF.

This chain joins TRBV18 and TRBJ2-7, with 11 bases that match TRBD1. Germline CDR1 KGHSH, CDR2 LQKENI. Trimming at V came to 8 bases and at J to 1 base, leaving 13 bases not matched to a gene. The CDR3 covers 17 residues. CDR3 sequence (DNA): TGTGCCAGCGCTCCAGCCCCGGGACAGGGGGGGTCCTACGAGCAGTACTTC. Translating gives CASAPAPGQGGSYEQYF.

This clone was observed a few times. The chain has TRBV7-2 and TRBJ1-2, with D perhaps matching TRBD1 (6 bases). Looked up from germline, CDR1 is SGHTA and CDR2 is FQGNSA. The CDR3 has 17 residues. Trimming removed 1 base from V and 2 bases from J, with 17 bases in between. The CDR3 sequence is CASSLGGGDGNNYGYTF. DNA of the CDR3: TGTGCCAGCAGCTTAGGAGGGGGAGACGGGAACAACTATGGCTACACCTTC.

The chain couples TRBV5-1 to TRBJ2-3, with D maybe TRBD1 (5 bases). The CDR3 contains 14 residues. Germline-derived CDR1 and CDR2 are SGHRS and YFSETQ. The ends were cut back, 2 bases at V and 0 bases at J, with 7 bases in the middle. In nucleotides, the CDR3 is TGCGCCAGCAGCTTAAGACAGAGCACAGATACGCAGTATTTT. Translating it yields CASSLRQSTDTQYF.

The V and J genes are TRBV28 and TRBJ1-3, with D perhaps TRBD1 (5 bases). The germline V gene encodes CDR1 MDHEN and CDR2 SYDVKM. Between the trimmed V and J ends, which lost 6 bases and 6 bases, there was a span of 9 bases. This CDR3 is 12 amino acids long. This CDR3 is CASSPTVNTIYF. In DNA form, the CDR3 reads TGTGCCAGCAGCCCGACAGTAAACACCATATATTTT.

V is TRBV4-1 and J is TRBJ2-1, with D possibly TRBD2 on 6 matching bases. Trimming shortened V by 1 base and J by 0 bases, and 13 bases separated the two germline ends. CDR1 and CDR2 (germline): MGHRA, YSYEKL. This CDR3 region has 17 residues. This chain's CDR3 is CASSQGLRGSSYNEQFF. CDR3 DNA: TGCGCCAGCAGCCAAGGGCTCCGGGGGTCCTCCTACAATGAGCAGTTCTTC.

The DNA of the CDR3 is TGCAGCGTTATAACAAGGACAGGGGGGTACAATGAGCAGTTCTTC. It encodes CSVITRTGGYNEQFF. This chain uses TRBV29-1 with TRBJ2-1; TRBD1 matches 10 bases. V trimming: 5 bases; J trimming: 4 bases; junction bases outside the gene matches: 8. Per the germline V gene, CDR1 is SQVTM and CDR2 is ANQGSEA. This CDR3 region has 15 residues.

The DNA for the CDR3 is TGTGCCAGCAGCCTACAGGGGGCGAACACCGGGGAGCTGTTTTTT. The encoded protein is CASSLQGANTGELFF. The chain recombines TRBV7-2 with TRBJ2-2; TRBD1 matches 8 bases. CDR1 is SGHTA, CDR2 FQGNSA, per germline. J gave up 0 bases and V 5 bases, and 2 bases lay outside the gene matches. This CDR3 is 15 amino acids long.

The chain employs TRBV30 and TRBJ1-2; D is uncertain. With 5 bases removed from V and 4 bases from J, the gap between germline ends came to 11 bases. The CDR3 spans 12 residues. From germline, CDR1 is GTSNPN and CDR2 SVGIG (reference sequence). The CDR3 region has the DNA TGTGCCTGGGAGCGACGGTCCTATGGCTACACCTTC. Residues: CAWERRSYGYTF.

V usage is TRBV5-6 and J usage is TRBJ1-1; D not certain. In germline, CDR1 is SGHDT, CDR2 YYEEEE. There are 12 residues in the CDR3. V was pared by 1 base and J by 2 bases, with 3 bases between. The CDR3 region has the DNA TGTGCCAGCAGCTTGTCTAACACTGAAGCTTTCTTT. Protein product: CASSLSNTEAFF. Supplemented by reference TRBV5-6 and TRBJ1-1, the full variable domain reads DAGVTQSPTHLIKTRGQQVTLRCSPKSGHDTVSWYQQALGQGPQFIFQYYEEEERQRGNFPDRFSGHQFPNYSSELNVNALLLGDSALYLCASSLSNTEAFFGQGTRLTVV.

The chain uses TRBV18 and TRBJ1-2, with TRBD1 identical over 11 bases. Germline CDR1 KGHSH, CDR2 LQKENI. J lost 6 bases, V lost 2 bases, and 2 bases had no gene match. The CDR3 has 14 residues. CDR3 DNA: TGTGCCAGCTCACCAACGGACAGGGGGCATGGCTACACCTTC. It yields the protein CASSPTDRGHGYTF.